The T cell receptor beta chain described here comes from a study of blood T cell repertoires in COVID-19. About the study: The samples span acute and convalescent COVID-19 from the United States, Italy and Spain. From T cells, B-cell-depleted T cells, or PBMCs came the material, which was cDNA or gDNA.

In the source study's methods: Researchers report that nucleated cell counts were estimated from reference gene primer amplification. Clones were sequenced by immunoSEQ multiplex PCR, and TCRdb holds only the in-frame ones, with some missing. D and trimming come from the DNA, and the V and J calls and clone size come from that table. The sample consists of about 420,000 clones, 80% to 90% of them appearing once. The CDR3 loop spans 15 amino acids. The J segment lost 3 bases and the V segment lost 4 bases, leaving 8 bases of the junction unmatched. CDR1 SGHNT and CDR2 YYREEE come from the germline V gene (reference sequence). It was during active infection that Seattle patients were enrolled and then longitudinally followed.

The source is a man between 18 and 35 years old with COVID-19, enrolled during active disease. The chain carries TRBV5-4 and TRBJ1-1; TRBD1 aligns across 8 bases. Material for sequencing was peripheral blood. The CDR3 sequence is CASSLVTQGDTEAFF. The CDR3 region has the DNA TGTGCCAGCAGCCTGGTCACACAGGGGGACACTGAAGCTTTCTTT.